Here is one TCR beta chain with its context. In the same sample, other DNA sequences code for this CDR3. These data come from a study of blood T cell repertoires in COVID-19. Overall study context: The United States, Italy and Spain provided the acute and convalescent COVID-19 samples.

From germline, CDR1 is SGHTA and CDR2 FQGNSA. The CDR3 loop spans 14 amino acids. Trimming left V 6 bases short and J 1 base short, with 12 bases between. In the authors' methods: Estimation of nucleated cell counts relied on the amplification of reference gene primers. Sequencing was performed with immunoSEQ multiplex PCR; in TCRdb, only in-frame clones are kept and a portion is missing. V and J calls plus clone size are reproduced from that table; the DNA served to infer D and trimming. Counted here are under 250,000 clones, less than 85% occurring once; the ten biggest clones make up approximately 6.6%.

This chain uses TRBV7-2 with TRBJ1-1; D is perhaps TRBD1 (6 bases). This sequence was found in a woman in her seventies with acute or convalescent COVID-19. Source material: peripheral blood. CDR3 in amino acids: CASSFPTGNTEAFF. Here the CDR3 DNA reads TGTGCCAGCAGTTTTCCGACAGGGAACACTGAAGCTTTCTTT. The complete variable domain, with remaining parts taken from reference TRBV7-2 and TRBJ1-1, reads GAGVSQSPSNKVTEKGKDVELRCDPISGHTALYWYRQSLGQGLEFLIYFQGNSAPDKSGLPSDRFSAERTGGSVSTLTIQRTQQEDSAVYLCASSFPTGNTEAFFGQGTRLTVV.